This T cell receptor beta chain was identified during a study of CD8 T cells in Susac syndrome. The study's findings and limits: The study identified around fifteen and five Susac-specific public clones in total CD8+ and CD8+ TEMRA repertoires.

RNA in amounts of about 0.5 to 1 ug was reverse transcribed with random hexamers. Using its own MiXCR run on the immunoSEQ multiplex PCR reads, TCRdb lists one record per CDR3 protein. The sample includes about 120,000 distinct CDR3 sequences, roughly 94% of them seen just once. The diagnostic criteria for definite or probable disease, as recently defined, were met by the patients with Susac syndrome. TEMRA cells were enriched by FACS, and CD4+ and CD8+ T cells were negatively isolated. Remarks on this clonotype: Its antigen is as yet unknown.

Sequenced: CD8+ T cells from PBMCs. This receptor was obtained from a human donor with Susac syndrome.

CDR3 loop: CAIRVLDSQGDNEQFF. In DNA form, the CDR3 reads TGTGCCATCAGGGTATTGGACAGCCAAGGGGACAATGAGCAGTTCTTC. This rearrangement joins TRBV10-3 to TRBJ2-1; weak D call: TRBD1 (6 bases). V was shortened by 6 bases and J by 5 bases, with 20 bases between the two germline ends. This CDR3 has 16 amino acids. CDR1 is ENHRY, CDR2 SYGVKD, per germline.